This T cell receptor beta chain was captured in a study of technical replicates of blood from a few donors. CDR1 and CDR2 from the germline V gene are MNHEY and SMNVEV (reference sequence). This CDR3 is 15 amino acids long. Unmatched junction bases numbered 10, after V lost 1 base and J lost 8 bases. TCRdb's copy holds only in-frame clones and misses some; the assay was immunoSEQ multiplex PCR. This sample has under 85,000 clones; approximately 93% occur once, and the top ten carry approximately 0.37%. This chain joins TRBV27 and TRBJ1-2; 7 bases are a match to TRBD1. The sequence derives from a human donor in good health. The sample comprised T cells isolated from PBMCs. The chain's CDR3 is CASSLLPGTVEGYTF. In DNA, the CDR3 is TGTGCCAGCAGTTTATTACCCGGGACAGTAGAGGGCTACACCTTC.